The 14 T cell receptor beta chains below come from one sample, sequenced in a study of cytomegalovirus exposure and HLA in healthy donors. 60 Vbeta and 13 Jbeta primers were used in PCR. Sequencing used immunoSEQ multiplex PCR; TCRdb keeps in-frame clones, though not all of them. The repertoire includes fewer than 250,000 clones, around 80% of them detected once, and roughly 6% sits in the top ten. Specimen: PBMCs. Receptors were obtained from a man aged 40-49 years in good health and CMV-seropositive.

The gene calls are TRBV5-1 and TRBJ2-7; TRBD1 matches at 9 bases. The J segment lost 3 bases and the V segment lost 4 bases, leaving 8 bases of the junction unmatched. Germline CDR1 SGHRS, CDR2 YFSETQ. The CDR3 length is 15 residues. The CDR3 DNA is TGCGCCAGCAGCGTATGGACAGGGGTGGGCTACGAGCAGTACTTC. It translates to CASSVWTGVGYEQYF. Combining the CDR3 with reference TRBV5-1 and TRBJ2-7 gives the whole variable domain KAGVTQTPRYLIKTRGQQVTLSCSPISGHRSVSWYQQTPGQGLQFLFEYFSETQRNKGNFPGRFSGRQFSNSRSEMNVSTLELGDSALYLCASSVWTGVGYEQYFGPGTRLTVT.

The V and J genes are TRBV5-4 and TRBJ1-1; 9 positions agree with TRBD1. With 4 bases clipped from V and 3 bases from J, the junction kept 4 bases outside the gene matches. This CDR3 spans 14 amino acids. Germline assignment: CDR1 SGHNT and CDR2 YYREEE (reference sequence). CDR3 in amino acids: CASSEQGADTEAFF. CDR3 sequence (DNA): TGTGCCAGCAGCGAACAGGGGGCAGACACTGAAGCTTTCTTT.

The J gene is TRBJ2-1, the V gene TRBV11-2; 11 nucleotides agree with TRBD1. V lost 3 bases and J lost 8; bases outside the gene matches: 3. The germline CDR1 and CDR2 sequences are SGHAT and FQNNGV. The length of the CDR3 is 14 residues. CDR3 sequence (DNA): TGTGCCAGCAGCTTGGACAGGGGGCGGCATGAGCAGTTCTTC. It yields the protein CASSLDRGRHEQFF.

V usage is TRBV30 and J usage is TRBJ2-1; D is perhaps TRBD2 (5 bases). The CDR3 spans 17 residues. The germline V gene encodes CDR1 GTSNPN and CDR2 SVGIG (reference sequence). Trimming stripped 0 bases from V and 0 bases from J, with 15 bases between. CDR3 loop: CAWSVRAGLSSYNEQFF. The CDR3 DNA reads TGTGCCTGGAGTGTAAGGGCGGGCCTAAGCTCCTACAATGAGCAGTTCTTC.

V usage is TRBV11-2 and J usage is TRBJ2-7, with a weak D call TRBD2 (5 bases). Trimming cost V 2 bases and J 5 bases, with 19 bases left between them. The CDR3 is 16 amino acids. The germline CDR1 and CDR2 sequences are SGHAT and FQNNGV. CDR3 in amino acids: CASSLLVFRERHEQYF. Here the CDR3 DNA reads TGTGCCAGCAGCTTACTAGTATTTAGGGAGAGGCACGAGCAGTACTTC. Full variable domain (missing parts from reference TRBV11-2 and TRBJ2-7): EAGVAQSPRYKIIEKRQSVAFWCNPISGHATLYWYQQILGQGPKLLIQFQNNGVVDDSQLPKDRFSAERLKGVDSTLKIQPAKLEDSAVYLCASSLLVFRERHEQYFGPGTRLTVT.

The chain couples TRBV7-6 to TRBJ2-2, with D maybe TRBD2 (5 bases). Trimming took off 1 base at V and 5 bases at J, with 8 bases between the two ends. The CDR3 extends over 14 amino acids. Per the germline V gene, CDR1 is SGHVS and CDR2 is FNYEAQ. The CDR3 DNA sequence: TGTGCCAGCAGCTTAGACTCGGGAACCGGGGAGCTGTTTTTT. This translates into CASSLDSGTGELFF.

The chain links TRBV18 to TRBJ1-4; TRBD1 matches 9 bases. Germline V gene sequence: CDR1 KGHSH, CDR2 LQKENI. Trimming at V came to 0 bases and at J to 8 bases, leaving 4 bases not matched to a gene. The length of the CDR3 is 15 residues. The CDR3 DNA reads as TGTGCCAGCTCACCACCGGGACAGGGTGAAGAAAAACTGTTTTTT. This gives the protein CASSPPGQGEEKLFF.

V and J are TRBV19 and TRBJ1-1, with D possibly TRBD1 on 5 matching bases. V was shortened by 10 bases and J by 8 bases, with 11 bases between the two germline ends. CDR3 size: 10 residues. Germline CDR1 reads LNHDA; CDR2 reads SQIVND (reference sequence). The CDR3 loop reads CATGTGEAFF. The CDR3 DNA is TGTGCCACCGGGACTGGCGAAGCTTTCTTT.

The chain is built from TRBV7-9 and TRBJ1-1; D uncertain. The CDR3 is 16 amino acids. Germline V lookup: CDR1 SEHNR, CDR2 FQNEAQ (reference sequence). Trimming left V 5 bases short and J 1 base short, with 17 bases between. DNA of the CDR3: TGTGCCAGCAGCCTAGGCTCAAAAAGCACGAACACTGAAGCTTTCTTT. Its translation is CASSLGSKSTNTEAFF.

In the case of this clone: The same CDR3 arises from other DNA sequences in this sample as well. The CDR3 DNA is TGCGCCAGCAGCTTCACAGGGGTGAACACTGAAGCTTTCTTT. It is translated as CASSFTGVNTEAFF. This chain links TRBV5-1 with TRBJ1-1; 7 positions match TRBD1. The CDR3 totals 14 residues. Germline V gene sequence: CDR1 SGHRS, CDR2 YFSETQ. J gave up 0 bases and V 2 bases, and 1 base lay outside the gene matches.

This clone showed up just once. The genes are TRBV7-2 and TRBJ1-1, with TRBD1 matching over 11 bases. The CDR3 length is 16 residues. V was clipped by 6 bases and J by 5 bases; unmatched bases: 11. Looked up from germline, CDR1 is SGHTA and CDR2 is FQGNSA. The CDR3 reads CASRSGTGGRWTEAFF. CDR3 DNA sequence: TGTGCCAGCAGGTCCGGGACAGGGGGACGATGGACTGAAGCTTTCTTT.

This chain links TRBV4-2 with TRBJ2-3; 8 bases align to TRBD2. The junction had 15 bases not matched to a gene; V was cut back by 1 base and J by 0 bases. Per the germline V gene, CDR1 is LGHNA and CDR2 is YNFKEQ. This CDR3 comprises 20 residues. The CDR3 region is CASSQVPAGAGGASTDTQYF. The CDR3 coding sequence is TGTGCCAGCAGCCAAGTACCAGCGGGAGCGGGCGGGGCTAGCACAGATACGCAGTATTTT.

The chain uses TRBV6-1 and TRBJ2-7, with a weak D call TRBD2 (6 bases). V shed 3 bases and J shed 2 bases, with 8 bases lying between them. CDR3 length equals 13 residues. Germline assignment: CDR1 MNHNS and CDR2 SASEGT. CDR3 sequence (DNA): TGTGCCAGCAGTGACGGGGGAACCTACGAGCAGTACGTC. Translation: CASSDGGTYEQYV.

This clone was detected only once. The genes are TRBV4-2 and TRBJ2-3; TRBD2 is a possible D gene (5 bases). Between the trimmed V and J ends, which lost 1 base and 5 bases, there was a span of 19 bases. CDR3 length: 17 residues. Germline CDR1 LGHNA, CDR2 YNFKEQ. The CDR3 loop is CASSQVFLGSSRDTQYF. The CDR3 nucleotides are TGTGCCAGCAGCCAAGTTTTTTTAGGGAGTTCGAGAGATACGCAGTATTTT.